A single sample is the source of the 2 T cell receptor beta chains below, sequenced in a study of PD-L1 blockade in urothelial cancer. Time point noted: peripheral blood 6 weeks after treatment start. Sequencing was performed with immunoSEQ multiplex PCR; in TCRdb, only in-frame clones are kept and a portion is missing. The repertoire holds approximately 20,000 clones, with more than 75% as singletons. Sequenced material: PBMCs, taken around atezolizumab (anti-PD-L1) treatment. The source of these receptors is a woman aged 55-70 years with urothelial cancer.

This clone has just a few counts. V and J are TRBV10-2 and TRBJ1-1, with 7 nucleotides matching TRBD1. CDR1 WSHSY and CDR2 SAAADI come from the germline V gene. The CDR3 covers 14 residues. Losses at the gene ends were 6 bases for V and 4 bases for J; bases not matched to a gene: 8. The CDR3 DNA sequence: TGCGCCAGCAGAGGGACAGCAGATACCACTGAAGCTTTCTTT. Translating it yields CASRGTADTTEAFF.

The genes are TRBV5-1 and TRBJ1-5, with D perhaps TRBD1 (5 bases). The germline gives CDR1 SGHRS, CDR2 YFSETQ. The CDR3 consists of 16 residues. Trimming cost V 4 bases and J 6 bases, with 20 bases left between them. CDR3 amino acids: CASSPNAAAQGQPQHF. In nucleotides, the CDR3 is TGCGCCAGCAGCCCAAACGCGGCGGCGCAGGGTCAGCCCCAGCATTTT.